This T cell receptor (beta chain) was obtained from a study of blood T cell repertoires in COVID-19. Germline CDR1 is SGHDT and CDR2 is YYEEEE. The CDR3 has 13 residues. The V and J ends lost 4 bases and 8 bases, in that order; junction bases with no gene match: 6. Generated by immunoSEQ multiplex PCR, the TCRdb table keeps only in-frame clones and is missing some. The sample yields under 50,000 clones, 65% to 90% seen once. This TCR came from a human donor in a cohort sampled during active COVID-19. The sequencing sample was made of peripheral blood. The rearrangement joins TRBV5-6 to TRBJ1-1, with 9 bases that match TRBD1. The CDR3 reads CASSDTGTGEAFF. The CDR3 coding sequence is TGTGCCAGCAGCGATACCGGGACAGGGGAAGCTTTCTTT.